This passage covers 27 T cell receptor beta chains from one sample sequenced in a study of cytomegalovirus exposure and HLA in healthy donors (dated by TCRdb to about 2017). Library preparation used the immunoSEQ multiplex PCR assay. For the multiplex PCR, a mixture combining 60 forward primers for TCR Vbeta segments and 13 reverse primers for TCR Jbeta segments was used. The source is immuneACCESS, and TCRdb retained only in-frame sequences with V and J called. Part of the clones is not carried over; for the studies checked, unresolved V genes explain less than half of this, and the remainder is unexplained. Here the sample has over 250,000 clones; roughly 70% occur a single time. The biggest ten clones account for 2% to 2.5% of the sample. Sequencing used PBMCs. Source of these receptors: a female donor in good health and CMV-seronegative.

The rearrangement joins TRBV30 to TRBJ2-1, with 7 positions matching TRBD2. CDR3 length: 15 amino acids. The J segment lost 3 bases and the V segment lost 2 bases, leaving 7 bases of the junction unmatched. Germline loops: CDR1 GTSNPN, CDR2 SVGIG (reference sequence). In DNA form, the CDR3 reads TGTGCCTGGAGTACCGGACTAGGTCTCTACAATGAGCAGTTCTTC. It specifies CAWSTGLGLYNEQFF.

The rearrangement joins TRBV29-1 to TRBJ2-4, with D possibly matching TRBD1 (6 bases). Germline assignment: CDR1 SQVTM and CDR2 ANQGSEA. With 4 bases removed from V and 8 bases from J, the gap between germline ends came to 15 bases. This CDR3 contains 13 residues. The CDR3 is CSVAQGYGDIQYF. As DNA, the CDR3 is TGCAGCGTTGCGCAGGGGTACGGGGACATTCAGTACTTC.

The chain recombines TRBV7-9 with TRBJ1-1; D is undetermined. The CDR3 extends over 14 amino acids. The germline V gene has CDR1 SEHNR and CDR2 FQNEAQ (reference sequence). Trimming left V 5 bases short and J 5 bases short, with 15 bases between. This CDR3 reads CASSRPGSSTEAFF. The CDR3 DNA sequence: TGTGCCAGCAGCCGCCCCGGGTCCTCTACTGAAGCTTTCTTT.

The V and J genes are TRBV10-3 and TRBJ2-7; D might be TRBD2 (8 bases). Germline assignment: CDR1 ENHRY and CDR2 SYGVKD. The CDR3 loop spans 15 amino acids. V lost 10 bases, J lost 0 bases, and 19 bases lay in between. The CDR3 region has the DNA TGTGCCACCGTCCCAGGGGGACTAGGCTCCTACGAGCAGTACTTC. Translation gives CATVPGGLGSYEQYF.

The chain couples TRBV4-1 to TRBJ2-1, with a weak D call TRBD1 (6 bases). The CDR3 is made up of 18 amino acids. CDR1 is MGHRA and CDR2 is YSYEKL in the germline V gene. Trimming took 0 bases from V and 0 from J, leaving 15 bases between them. DNA of the CDR3: TGCGCCAGCAGCCAAGAGGGGCAGGGGACGAGCTCCTACAATGAGCAGTTCTTC. Protein sequence: CASSQEGQGTSSYNEQFF.

V and J are TRBV7-8 and TRBJ1-1; D unclear. CDR1 and CDR2 from the germline V gene are SGHVS and FQNEAQ. V lost 3 bases, J lost 8 bases, and 10 bases lay in between. This CDR3 spans 12 amino acids. The CDR3 sequence: CASSFENREAFF. The CDR3 DNA sequence: TGTGCCAGCAGCTTCGAGAACCGGGAAGCTTTCTTT.

The rearrangement joins TRBV10-2 to TRBJ2-7; TRBD2 aligns across 7 bases. The CDR3 has 15 amino acids. Germline V gene sequence: CDR1 WSHSY, CDR2 SAAADI. The junction had 2 bases not matched to a gene; V was cut back by 0 bases and J by 0 bases. The CDR3 bases are TGCGCCAGCAGTGAGTCGCTAGCGGACTCCTACGAGCAGTACTTC. Amino acid sequence: CASSESLADSYEQYF.

The chain combines TRBV5-6 with TRBJ1-4; 7 positions match TRBD1. The germline CDR1 and CDR2 sequences are SGHDT and YYEEEE. Germline trimming cut 4 bases from V and 8 bases from J; bases unmatched to any gene: 11. This CDR3 is built from 15 residues. The CDR3 DNA reads as TGTGCCAGCAGCCCTCCGACAGGGACGTCCGAAAAACTGTTTTTT. Its protein is CASSPPTGTSEKLFF.

The chain recombines TRBV6-5 with TRBJ2-1, with 9 bases identical to TRBD2. Germline CDR1 and CDR2: MNHEY and SVGAGI. The CDR3 length is 16 residues. With V trimmed by 4 bases and J by 4 bases, 8 bases remained unmatched. This CDR3 reads CASSFRTSGGYNEQFF. CDR3 in DNA: TGTGCCAGCAGTTTTAGAACCAGCGGGGGGTACAATGAGCAGTTCTTC.

This sequence joins TRBV19 and TRBJ1-1; 9 nucleotides agree with TRBD1. Germline V lookup: CDR1 LNHDA, CDR2 SQIVND (reference sequence). The CDR3 runs 14 residues. The J segment lost 1 base and the V segment lost 5 bases, leaving 2 bases of the junction unmatched. In nucleotides, the CDR3 is TGTGCCAGTAGTTTGGGACAGGGGAACACTGAAGCTTTCTTT. Protein sequence: CASSLGQGNTEAFF.

The chain combines TRBV5-4 with TRBJ2-5, with 14 bases matching TRBD2. With 1 base clipped from V and 2 bases from J, the junction kept 1 base outside the gene matches. Germline V gene sequence: CDR1 SGHNT, CDR2 YYREEE (reference sequence). The CDR3 runs to 16 residues. The CDR3 region has the DNA TGTGCCAGCAGCTTGAGGACTAGCGGGGGGCAAGAGACCCAGTACTTC. Translated, it gives CASSLRTSGGQETQYF. Drawing the rest from reference TRBV5-4 and TRBJ2-5, the complete variable domain is ETGVTQSPTHLIKTRGQQVTLRCSSQSGHNTVSWYQQALGQGPQFIFQYYREEENGRGNFPPRFSGLQFPNYSSELNVNALELDDSALYLCASSLRTSGGQETQYFGPGTRLLVL.

The chain carries TRBV19 and TRBJ1-2; 7 bases match TRBD1. The CDR3 extends over 13 amino acids. V shed 4 bases, J shed 6 bases, and the junction held 5 bases outside the gene matches. The V gene's germline CDR1 is LNHDA and CDR2 SQIVND (reference sequence). Written as DNA, the CDR3 is TGTGCCAGTAGTAATCGACAGGGCCATGGCTACACCTTC. Protein: CASSNRQGHGYTF.

This chain uses TRBV5-6 with TRBJ2-1; TRBD1 is a possible D gene (6 bases). The V end was cut by 4 bases, the J end by 6 bases, with 14 bases between. The CDR3 length is 14 residues. Germline V gene data show CDR1 as SGHDT and CDR2 as YYEEEE. DNA of the CDR3: TGTGCCAGCAGCCCTGGGAACAGGGTCAATGAGCAGTTCTTC. Translated, it gives CASSPGNRVNEQFF.

This clone was detected a few times. This chain links TRBV4-1 with TRBJ2-1; 13 positions match TRBD2. There are 16 residues in the CDR3. J was trimmed by 10 bases and V by 2 bases; bases with no gene match: 8. CDR1 MGHRA and CDR2 YSYEKL come from the germline V gene. This chain's CDR3 is CASSQLRLAGGKEQFF. The CDR3 DNA sequence: TGCGCCAGCAGCCAACTTAGACTAGCGGGAGGAAAGGAGCAGTTCTTC.

This clone was detected only once. V usage is TRBV4-1 and J usage is TRBJ2-1; 12 nucleotides line up with TRBD2. The CDR3 contains 14 residues. Germline V lookup: CDR1 MGHRA, CDR2 YSYEKL. V gave up 6 bases and J gave up 7 bases; unmatched junction bases: 4. The CDR3 spells CASRRLAGVNEQFF. The CDR3 bases are TGCGCCAGCAGAAGACTAGCGGGAGTGAATGAGCAGTTCTTC.

Written as DNA, the CDR3 is TGTGCCAGCAGTTTGACCGCGGGTTCAAGCTCCTATAATTCACCCCTCCACTTT. It specifies CASSLTAGSSSYNSPLHF. V and J are TRBV28 and TRBJ1-6; D not certain. This CDR3 has 18 amino acids. Germline CDR1 is MDHEN and CDR2 is SYDVKM. With 3 bases removed from V and 0 bases from J, the gap between germline ends came to 15 bases.

The gene calls are TRBV5-1 and TRBJ1-1, with TRBD1 matching 7 bases. The CDR3 contains 15 residues. Germline V gene lookup returns CDR1 SGHRS and CDR2 YFSETQ. The V and J ends lost 2 bases and 0 bases, in that order; junction bases with no gene match: 4. CDR3 in amino acids: CASSFQDRLNTEAFF. The CDR3 bases are TGCGCCAGCAGCTTCCAGGACAGGCTGAACACTGAAGCTTTCTTT.

The J gene is TRBJ2-1, the V gene TRBV19, with 7 nucleotides matching TRBD2. Germline values: CDR1 LNHDA, CDR2 SQIVND (reference sequence). Trimming cost V 5 bases and J 6 bases; bases outside gene matches: 7. The CDR3 consists of 14 residues. CDR3: CASSWAGAPNEQFF. In DNA, the CDR3 is TGTGCCAGTAGTTGGGCGGGAGCCCCCAATGAGCAGTTCTTC.

The genes are TRBV6-5 and TRBJ2-3; TRBD2 might be the D (5 bases). Between the trimmed V and J ends, which lost 0 bases and 5 bases, there was a span of 9 bases. There are 14 residues in the CDR3. CDR1 and CDR2 (germline): MNHEY, SVGAGI. This CDR3 is CASSYSRAGDTQYF. The CDR3 DNA reads TGTGCCAGCAGTTACTCGAGGGCGGGAGATACGCAGTATTTT.

The V and J genes are TRBV28 and TRBJ2-7; TRBD2 aligns across 7 bases. Germline CDR1 MDHEN, CDR2 SYDVKM. V lost 6 bases to trimming and J lost 3 bases; unmatched junction nucleotides: 11. The CDR3 runs to 15 residues. The CDR3 sequence: CASSLPGTTDYEQYF. In nucleotides, the CDR3 is TGTGCCAGCAGCCTACCAGGGACTACCGACTACGAGCAGTACTTC.

J is TRBJ2-7 and V is TRBV25-1, with a weak D call TRBD1 (5 bases). This CDR3 comprises 12 residues. V gave up 4 bases and J gave up 4 bases, with 8 bases separating them. Germline CDR1 is MGHDK and CDR2 is SYGVNS. The CDR3 coding sequence is TGTGCCAGCAGTGCGGACAAGTACGAGCAGTACTTC. Translating gives CASSADKYEQYF.

This clone was counted a few times. CDR3 loop: CASSNIAGGWNEQFF. As DNA, the CDR3 is TGTGCCAGTAGTAACATAGCGGGAGGGTGGAATGAGCAGTTCTTC. V is TRBV19 and J is TRBJ2-1, with 11 nucleotides matching TRBD2. The CDR3 has 15 amino acids. Germline CDR1 is LNHDA and CDR2 is SQIVND (reference sequence). Trimming at V came to 4 bases and at J to 7 bases, leaving 6 bases not matched to a gene.

The chain couples TRBV28 to TRBJ2-1, with TRBD1 matching 7 bases. Germline trimming cut 3 bases from V and 0 bases from J; bases unmatched to any gene: 8. There are 17 residues in the CDR3. Looked up from germline, CDR1 is MDHEN and CDR2 is SYDVKM. The CDR3 DNA follows: TGTGCCAGCAGTTTCTCCGACAGGGAAAGCTCCTACAATGAGCAGTTCTTC. Translating gives CASSFSDRESSYNEQFF.

This rearrangement joins TRBV6-1 to TRBJ2-3, with D perhaps TRBD1 (5 bases). The CDR3 is 16 amino acids. CDR1 is MNHNS, CDR2 SASEGT, per germline. Between the trimmed V and J ends, which lost 3 bases and 4 bases, there was a span of 17 bases. The DNA for the CDR3 is TGTGCCAGCAGTGAGTTGGACAAGGGGTGGGCAGATACGCAGTATTTT. Amino acid sequence: CASSELDKGWADTQYF.

The gene calls are TRBV7-3 and TRBJ2-5, with D tentatively TRBD1 (6 bases). V lost 5 bases, J lost 5 bases, and 12 bases lay in between. Germline loops: CDR1 SGHTA, CDR2 FQGTGA. This CDR3 is built from 13 residues. DNA for the CDR3: TGTGCCAGCAGCCTACAGGGTTGGGAGACCCAGTACTTC. As protein: CASSLQGWETQYF.

The chain employs TRBV2 and TRBJ1-2; D is ambiguous. The CDR3 runs 14 residues. The V and J ends lost 3 bases and 5 bases respectively, with 13 bases between them. CDR1 is SNHLY and CDR2 is FYNNEI in the germline V gene. The CDR3 region is CASSERTASYGYTF. CDR3 DNA sequence: TGTGCCAGCAGTGAGAGGACTGCAAGTTATGGCTACACCTTC.

This rearrangement joins TRBV6-5 to TRBJ1-1; TRBD1 might be the D (5 bases). Trimming took off 6 bases at V and 11 bases at J, with 19 bases between the two ends. The CDR3 totals 13 residues. Per the germline V gene, CDR1 is MNHEY and CDR2 is SVGAGI. CDR3 sequence (DNA): TGTGCCAGCAGCATCTACAGCGGGGGTCGGGCTTTCTTT. This sequence encodes CASSIYSGGRAFF.